The following is a TCR beta chain sequence with its context. No antigen is known for it. This specimen belongs to a study of T cells in Graves' hyperthyroidism and ophthalmopathy. Findings of the study overall: Most thyroid-expanded clonotypes above 0.001 were also found in blood. Ophthalmopathy prediction by the model preceded onset by a median approximately 6.1 months.

The trim removed 4 bases at V and 4 bases at J, leaving 5 bases unmatched. There are 15 residues in the CDR3. CDR1 and CDR2 from the germline V gene are SGHVS and FQNEAQ. Researchers amplified the TCR beta CDR3 regions from RNA transcripts. Primed by the HTBI set, a first-round RT-PCR was run on the TCR CDR3. TCRdb ran MiXCR on the multiplex PCR reads and lists one entry per CDR3 protein. Altogether about 570,000 distinct CDR3 sequences are present, more than 45% being singletons, with the ten largest covering over 15%. Sequenced input: peripheral blood or thyroid tissue (not recorded which). The clonotype originates from an adult woman with Graves' disease, either hyperthyroidism or ophthalmopathy (not recorded which). The rearrangement links TRBV7-8 to TRBJ2-7, with 12 bases lining up with TRBD1. CDR3 region: CASSSGQGAGYEQYF. The CDR3 DNA is TGTGCCAGCAGCTCGGGACAGGGGGCAGGGTACGAGCAGTACTTC.